This T cell receptor beta chain was identified in a study of blood T cell repertoires in COVID-19. Study as a whole: The United States, Italy and Spain provided the acute and convalescent COVID-19 samples.

Original processing methods: Amplification with reference gene primers provided the estimates of nucleated cell counts. TCRdb's table, derived via immunoSEQ multiplex PCR, lists solely in-frame clones and lacks some. From that table come the V and J calls and clone size; the DNA was used to work out D and trimming. The sample lists 130,000 to 150,000 clones, around 85% seen once, with around 8% in the top ten. Trimming took 3 bases from V and 7 from J, leaving 15 bases between them. Germline V gives CDR1 KGHSH, CDR2 LQKENI. The CDR3 runs to 14 residues. V usage is TRBV18 and J usage is TRBJ1-2; no definite D call. The clonotype originates from a woman aged 55-70 years with COVID-19, enrolled during active disease. The sequenced sample consisted of peripheral blood. The CDR3 DNA follows: TGTGCCAGCTCACCGCCCGGCCGGGAGGGTGGCTACACCTTC. Encoded protein: CASSPPGREGGYTF.